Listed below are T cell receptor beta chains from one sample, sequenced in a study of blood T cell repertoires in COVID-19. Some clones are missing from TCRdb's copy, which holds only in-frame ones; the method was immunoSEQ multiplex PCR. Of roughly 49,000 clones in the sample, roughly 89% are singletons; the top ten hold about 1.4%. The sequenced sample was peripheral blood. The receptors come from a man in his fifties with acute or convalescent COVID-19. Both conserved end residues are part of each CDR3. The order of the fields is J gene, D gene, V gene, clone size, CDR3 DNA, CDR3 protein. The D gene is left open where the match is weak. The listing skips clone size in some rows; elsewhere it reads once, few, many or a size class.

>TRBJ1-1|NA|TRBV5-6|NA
TGTGCCAGCAGCTTCCAACAGGGATGGACTGAAGCTTTCTTT
CASSFQQGWTEAFF
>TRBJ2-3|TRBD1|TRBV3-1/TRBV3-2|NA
TGTGCCAGCAGCCAGGGACAGCTCACAGATACGCAGTATTTT
CASSQGQLTDTQYF
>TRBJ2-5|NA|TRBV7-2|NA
TGTGCCAGCAGCTTATCGGGGTACCAAGAGACCCAGTACTTC
CASSLSGYQETQYF
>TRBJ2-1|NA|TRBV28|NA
TGTGCCAGCAGTTTGCGGTTCAACAGGGTGGGGAATGAGCAGTTCTTC
CASSLRFNRVGNEQFF
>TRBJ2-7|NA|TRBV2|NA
TGTGCCAGCAGTGAAAGGCGGGGAGCCTACGAGCAGTACTTC
CASSERRGAYEQYF
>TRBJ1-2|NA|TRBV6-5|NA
TGTGCCAGCAGGCCACAGGGATATGGCTACACCTTC
CASRPQGYGYTF
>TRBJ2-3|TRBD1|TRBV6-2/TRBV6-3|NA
TGTGCCAGCAGTTACGGGACAGAGTCTGGAGATACGCAGTATTTT
CASSYGTESGDTQYF
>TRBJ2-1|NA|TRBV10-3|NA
TGTGCCATCAGTGACGAGAGGTTCCCCTACAATGAGCAGTTCTTC
CAISDERFPYNEQFF
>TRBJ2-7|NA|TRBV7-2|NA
TGTGCCAGCAGCCTCAATCCGGGGTACGAGCAGTACTTC
CASSLNPGYEQYF
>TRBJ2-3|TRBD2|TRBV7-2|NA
TGTGCCAGCAGTTTTTTTAGCGGGGGCCGGGGAGATACGCAGTATTTT
CASSFFSGGRGDTQYF
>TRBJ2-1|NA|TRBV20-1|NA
TGCAGTGCTAGTCGGTATGATGAGCAGTTCTTC
CSASRYDEQFF
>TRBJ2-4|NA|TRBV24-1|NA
TGTGCCACCAGTGATTTGGGCCGTTACTTC
CATSDLGRYF
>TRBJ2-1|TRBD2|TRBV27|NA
TGTGCCAGCAGTTGGACTAGCGGGAGGGCCTACAATGAGCAGTTCTTC
CASSWTSGRAYNEQFF
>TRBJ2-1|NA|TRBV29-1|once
TGCAGCGTAACAGGGAACAATGAGCAGTTCTTC
CSVTGNNEQFF
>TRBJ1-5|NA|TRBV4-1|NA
TGCGCCAGCAGCCAAGGGGGTCAGGGAGGCCAGCCCCAGCATTTT
CASSQGGQGGQPQHF
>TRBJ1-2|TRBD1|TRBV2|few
TGTGCCAGCAGTGAAGGGACAGGGCAGTTCTATGGCTACACCTTC
CASSEGTGQFYGYTF
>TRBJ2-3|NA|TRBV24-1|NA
TGTGCCACCAGTGAGGCGGTTAGCACAGATACGCAGTATTTT
CATSEAVSTDTQYF
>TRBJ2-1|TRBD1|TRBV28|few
TGTGCCAGCAGACCATCGGGACAGGCTACCTACAATGAGCAGTTCTTC
CASRPSGQATYNEQFF
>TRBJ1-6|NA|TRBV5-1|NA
TGCGCCAGCAGCTTCGGACAAAGTGAAGGGCCACCCCTCCACTTT
CASSFGQSEGPPLHF
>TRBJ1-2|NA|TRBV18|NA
TGTGCCAGCTCACCTGATCCGAGCGGTGGCTACACCTTC
CASSPDPSGGYTF
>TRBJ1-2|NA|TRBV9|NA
TGTGCCAGCAGCCGAAGGGGGAACTATGGCTACACCTTC
CASSRRGNYGYTF
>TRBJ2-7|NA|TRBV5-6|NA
TGTGCCAGCAGCTTGGCCTTTACAGGGATAGGATCCTACGAGCAGTACTTC
CASSLAFTGIGSYEQYF
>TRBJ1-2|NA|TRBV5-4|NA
TGTGCCAGCAGCTTGGAAGCTTATGGCTACACCTTC
CASSLEAYGYTF
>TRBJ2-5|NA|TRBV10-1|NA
TGCGCCTCCCAGGCCCCCCGAAGGCTCACGATACAAGAGACCCAGTACTTC
CASQAPRRLTIQETQYF
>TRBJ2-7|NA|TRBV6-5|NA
TGTGCCAGCATGACACAGGATTACTCCTACGAGCAGTACTTC
CASMTQDYSYEQYF
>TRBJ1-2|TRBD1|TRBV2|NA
TGTGCCAGCAGTGATCCGGACAGGAAGGTGAACTATGGCTACACCTTC
CASSDPDRKVNYGYTF
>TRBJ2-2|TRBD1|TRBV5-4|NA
TGTGCCAGCAACAGGGGACAAGCCAACACCGGGGAGCTGTTTTTT
CASNRGQANTGELFF
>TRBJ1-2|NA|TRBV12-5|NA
TGTGCTAGTGGCCTCCGGGACGTAGCTCTGCGGGGCTATGGCTACACCTTC
CASGLRDVALRGYGYTF
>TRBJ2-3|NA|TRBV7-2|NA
TGTGCCAGCAGCCCCTCAAGGGGAGATACGCAGTATTTT
CASSPSRGDTQYF
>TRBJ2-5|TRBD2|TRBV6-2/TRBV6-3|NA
TGTGCCAGCAGTTACCCAGCGGGGGGCTCAGAGTGGACCCAGTACTTC
CASSYPAGGSEWTQYF
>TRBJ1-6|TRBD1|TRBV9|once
TGTGCCAGCAGCACAACAGCGGACAGGGACGGGAATTCACCCCTCCACTTT
CASSTTADRDGNSPLHF
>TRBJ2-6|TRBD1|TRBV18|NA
TGTGCCAGCTCACCGGGACAGGGGTTCTCTGGGGCCAACGTCCTGACTTTC
CASSPGQGFSGANVLTF
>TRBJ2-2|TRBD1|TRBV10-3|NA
TGTGCCATCAGCGGGACAGCGAACACCGGGGAGCTGTTTTTT
CAISGTANTGELFF
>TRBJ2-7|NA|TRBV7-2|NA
TGTGCCAGCAGTTGGAAGGGGGGGAGGGGCCCCTACGAGCAGTACTTC
CASSWKGGRGPYEQYF
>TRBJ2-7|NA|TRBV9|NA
TGTGCCAGCAGCGCCGAAATACAGGGCCCCTACGAGCAGTACTTC
CASSAEIQGPYEQYF
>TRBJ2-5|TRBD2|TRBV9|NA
TGTGCCAGCAGCCCGAGGGGCGGGGGGGGTCAAGAGACCCAGTACTTC
CASSPRGGGGQETQYF
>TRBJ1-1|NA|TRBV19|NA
TGTGCCAGTAGAGGGGGAACGGCTACACCGGTGAACACTGAAGCTTTCTTT
CASRGGTATPVNTEAFF
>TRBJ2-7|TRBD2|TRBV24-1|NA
TGTGCCACCAGTGATCTGACTAGCGGGGGCCTCTACGAGCAGTACTTC
CATSDLTSGGLYEQYF
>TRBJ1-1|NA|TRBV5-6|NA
TGTGCCAGCAGCCCCCGGGTGGACACTGAAGCTTTCTTT
CASSPRVDTEAFF
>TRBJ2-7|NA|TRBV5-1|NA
TGCGCCAGCAGCTTGAGTCAGGGCTACGAGCAGTACTTC
CASSLSQGYEQYF